What follows are 17 T cell receptor beta chains derived from one specimen sequenced in a study of shared clonotypes between healthy human individuals. The repertoire was sequenced with immunoSEQ multiplex PCR; TCRdb's copy has only in-frame clones and lacks some. The sample has roughly 2.5 million clones; around 94% are singletons. The sequenced sample consisted of naive CD4+ T cells sorted from blood. Sample subset: CD45RA+ positively selected. The source of these receptors is a man aged 18 to 30 in good health.

V gene TRBV5-1 combines with J gene TRBJ2-7, with D uncertain. CDR1 and CDR2 from the germline V gene are SGHRS and YFSETQ. Trimming removed 0 bases at V and 3 bases at J, with 10 bases between. The CDR3 is 14 amino acids. CDR3 sequence: CASSLGSSNYEQYF. CDR3 coding DNA: TGCGCCAGCAGCTTGGGCAGCTCAAACTACGAGCAGTACTTC.

Notes on this clone: One end of the junction does not line up with germline, which may come from a read error. This chain connects TRBV7-6 to TRBJ2-3; 9 bases are a match to TRBD1. CDR1 and CDR2 from the germline V gene are SGHVS and FNYEAQ. This CDR3 has 18 residues. CDR3 nucleotide sequence: TGTGCCGGCAGCTTCGCTACAGGGGGCGCGGTTAGCACAGATACGCAGTATTTT. It specifies CAGSFATGGAVSTDTQYF.

As for this clone: Other DNA sequences in this sample translate to the same CDR3. V and J are TRBV27 and TRBJ1-5; D not certain. V was pared by 4 bases and J by 4 bases, with 8 bases between. The CDR3 has 13 amino acids. Germline CDR1 is MNHEY and CDR2 is SMNVEV (reference sequence). The CDR3 here is CASSSKSNQPQHF. The CDR3 DNA reads as TGTGCCAGCAGTTCTAAATCAAATCAGCCCCAGCATTTT.

In DNA form, the CDR3 reads TGTGCCAGCAGTTTAGAAGGTGGGGGGGTTGATACGCAGTATTTT. Translating gives CASSLEGGGVDTQYF. V is TRBV27 and J is TRBJ2-3; 7 bases align to TRBD2. The CDR3 has 15 amino acids. Germline assignment: CDR1 MNHEY and CDR2 SMNVEV (reference sequence). V was pared by 2 bases and J by 6 bases, with 8 bases of the junction left unmatched.

The CDR3 region is CASSRDQANEKLFF. DNA of the CDR3: TGCGCCAGCAGTCGGGACCAAGCTAATGAAAAACTGTTTTTT. The chain couples TRBV5-1 to TRBJ1-4, with D tentatively TRBD1 (5 bases). Looked up from germline, CDR1 is SGHRS and CDR2 is YFSETQ. The CDR3 consists of 14 residues. Trimming removed 5 bases from V and 3 bases from J, with 11 bases in between.

The V and J genes are TRBV25-1 and TRBJ2-7; D perhaps matches TRBD2 (6 bases). Germline values: CDR1 MGHDK, CDR2 SYGVNS. V gave up 4 bases and J gave up 4 bases, with 17 bases separating them. This CDR3 contains 15 residues. The CDR3 is CASSAAGRLSYEQYF. The CDR3 DNA reads TGTGCCAGCAGTGCCGCGGGACGGCTATCTTACGAGCAGTACTTC.

The CDR3 is CAWSHGLAIDTQYF. CDR3 nucleotide sequence: TGTGCCTGGTCACATGGTCTAGCGATAGATACGCAGTATTTT. The gene calls are TRBV30 and TRBJ2-3, with D perhaps TRBD2 (6 bases). The CDR3 runs to 14 residues. Germline values: CDR1 GTSNPN, CDR2 SVGIG (reference sequence). The V gene lost 5 bases and the J gene lost 5 bases, with 17 bases spanning the gap.

The gene calls are TRBV5-4 and TRBJ1-1; D is perhaps TRBD1 (6 bases). V was shortened by 4 bases and J by 1 base, with 11 bases between the two germline ends. Germline V lookup: CDR1 SGHNT, CDR2 YYREEE (reference sequence). This CDR3 spans 14 amino acids. Here the CDR3 DNA reads TGTGCCAGCAGCCCGCGGACAGCGAACACTGAAGCTTTCTTT. Translation gives CASSPRTANTEAFF.

As to this clone: Other DNA sequences in the sample encode the same CDR3. The rearrangement links TRBV11-2 to TRBJ2-3, with TRBD1 matching 10 bases. CDR3 length equals 15 residues. The germline gives CDR1 SGHAT, CDR2 FQNNGV. V lost 5 bases and J lost 2; bases outside the gene matches: 4. The CDR3 nucleotides read TGTGCCAGCAGCCCGGGACAGGGGTACACAGATACGCAGTATTTT. It encodes CASSPGQGYTDTQYF.

This chain connects TRBV19 to TRBJ2-1; possible D gene TRBD2, 6 bases. V lost 6 bases and J 7 bases, leaving 13 bases between the germline ends. The CDR3 sequence is 13 residues long. Germline lookup yields CDR1 LNHDA and CDR2 SQIVND (reference sequence). Written as DNA, the CDR3 is TGTGCCAGTAGGCGGGGCGCAGCAAATGAGCAGTTCTTC. It codes for CASRRGAANEQFF.

The chain carries TRBV2 and TRBJ2-1; 7 bases are shared with TRBD1. The germline V gene has CDR1 SNHLY and CDR2 FYNNEI. Trimming removed 1 base from V and 10 bases from J; junction bases left unmatched: 13. CDR3 length equals 16 residues. CDR3 coding DNA: TGTGCCAGCAGTGAAGTAGGGGACAGACTAAAGGGAGAGCAGTTCTTC. The encoded protein is CASSEVGDRLKGEQFF.

V is TRBV5-4 and J is TRBJ1-4, with unresolved D. The CDR3 length is 15 residues. Trimming took 1 base from V and 5 from J, leaving 12 bases between them. CDR1 and CDR2 (germline): SGHNT, YYREEE (reference sequence). The CDR3 nucleotides are TGTGCCAGCAGCTTGCTCGGCAAGCAGAATGAAAAACTGTTTTTT. It encodes CASSLLGKQNEKLFF.

The chain is built from TRBV5-1 and TRBJ2-2; D gene unclear. The V and J ends lost 2 bases and 3 bases respectively, with 8 bases between them. Germline CDR1 and CDR2: SGHRS and YFSETQ. This CDR3 has 14 amino acids. CDR3: CASSFNRDTGELFF. Here the CDR3 DNA reads TGCGCCAGCAGCTTTAATAGGGACACCGGGGAGCTGTTTTTT.

In regard to this clone: Other nucleotide sequences from this sample produce the same CDR3. V usage is TRBV18 and J usage is TRBJ2-7, with D tentatively TRBD1 (5 bases). This CDR3 spans 13 amino acids. From germline, CDR1 is KGHSH and CDR2 LQKENI. V was clipped by 2 bases and J by 2 bases, with 7 bases between them. The CDR3 sequence is CASSPGQTYEQYF. The DNA of the CDR3 is TGTGCCAGCTCACCAGGACAAACCTACGAGCAGTACTTC.

The J gene is TRBJ2-2, the V gene TRBV6-1; D unclear. Germline CDR1 MNHNS, CDR2 SASEGT. CDR3 length: 13 residues. V was cut by 5 bases and J by 6 bases, with 10 bases left in between. The chain's CDR3 is CASSWLFSGELFF. CDR3 in DNA: TGTGCCAGCAGTTGGCTTTTTTCCGGGGAGCTGTTTTTT.

The chain recombines TRBV2 with TRBJ2-5; D not certain. V dropped 2 bases and J dropped 7 bases, with 11 bases sitting between them. Germline V gives CDR1 SNHLY, CDR2 FYNNEI. This CDR3 comprises 13 residues. The CDR3 loop is CASSETGFGTQYF. In DNA, the CDR3 is TGTGCCAGCAGTGAAACCGGCTTCGGGACCCAGTACTTC.

This chain uses TRBV5-4 with TRBJ2-3; D call uncertain. CDR1 and CDR2 (germline): SGHNT, YYREEE (reference sequence). The CDR3 has 15 residues. V lost 0 bases and J 2 bases, leaving 10 bases between the germline ends. In DNA form, the CDR3 reads TGTGCCAGCAGCTTGGCGGCACTAAACACAGATACGCAGTATTTT. This codes for CASSLAALNTDTQYF.